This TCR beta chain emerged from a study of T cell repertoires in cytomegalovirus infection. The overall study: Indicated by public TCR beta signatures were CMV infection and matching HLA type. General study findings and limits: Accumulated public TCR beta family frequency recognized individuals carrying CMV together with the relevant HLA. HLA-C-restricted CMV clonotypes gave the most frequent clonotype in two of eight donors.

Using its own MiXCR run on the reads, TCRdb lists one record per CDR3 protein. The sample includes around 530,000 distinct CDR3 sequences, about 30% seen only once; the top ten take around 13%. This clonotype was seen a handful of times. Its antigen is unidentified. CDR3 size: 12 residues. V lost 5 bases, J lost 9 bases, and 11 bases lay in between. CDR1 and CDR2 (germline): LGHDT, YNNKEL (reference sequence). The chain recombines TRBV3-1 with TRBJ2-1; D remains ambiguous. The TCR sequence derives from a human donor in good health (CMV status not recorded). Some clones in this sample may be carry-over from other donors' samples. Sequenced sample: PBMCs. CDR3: CASSVLKGEQFF. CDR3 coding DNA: TGTGCCAGCAGCGTGCTCAAGGGTGAGCAGTTCTTC.